One and the same sample provided the 30 T cell receptor beta chains below, sequenced in a study of CD4 T cells in relation to SARS-CoV-2 and coronaviruses. The repertoire was sequenced with immunoSEQ multiplex PCR; TCRdb's copy has only in-frame clones and lacks some. The repertoire holds 60,000 to 85,000 clones, approximately 95% seen once, with under 0.25% in the top ten. CD4+ T cells from unexposed donors were obtained before the COVID-19 pandemic (2011-2018). Specimen: naive CD4+ T cells from PBMCs. The subset: naive CD4+ T cells isolated by negative enrichment. The receptors stem from a human donor in good health.

J is TRBJ2-7 and V is TRBV5-1; 7 nucleotides align to TRBD1. CDR3 length equals 15 residues. V gave up 0 bases and J gave up 6 bases; unmatched junction bases: 9. Germline loops: CDR1 SGHRS, CDR2 YFSETQ. The CDR3 nucleotides read TGCGCCAGCAGCTTGGTAACAGGGGAATCGGGCGAGCAGTACTTC. Protein sequence: CASSLVTGESGEQYF.

This rearrangement joins TRBV19 to TRBJ1-2; D gene unclear. The ends were cut back, 4 bases at V and 4 bases at J, with 16 bases in the middle. The CDR3 runs to 15 residues. Germline V CDR1 and CDR2: LNHDA, SQIVND (reference sequence). CDR3 loop: CASSTDSGKSYGYTF. CDR3 nucleotides: TGTGCCAGTAGTACAGACTCCGGGAAGAGCTATGGCTACACCTTC.

The chain links TRBV7-2 to TRBJ2-2; D gene ambiguous. Trimming took off 2 bases at V and 6 bases at J, with 4 bases between the two ends. From germline, CDR1 is SGHTA and CDR2 FQGNSA. CDR3 length: 12 amino acids. The CDR3 sequence: CASSLSAGELFF. The CDR3 coding sequence is TGTGCCAGCAGCTTAAGCGCCGGGGAGCTGTTTTTT. The whole variable domain, remainder taken from reference TRBV7-2 and TRBJ2-2, is GAGVSQSPSNKVTEKGKDVELRCDPISGHTALYWYRQSLGQGLEFLIYFQGNSAPDKSGLPSDRFSAERTGGSVSTLTIQRTQQEDSAVYLCASSLSAGELFFGEGSRLTVL.

The chain has TRBV28 and TRBJ1-4; no definite D call. CDR1 and CDR2 from the germline V gene are MDHEN and SYDVKM. The V end lost 8 bases, the J end lost 5 bases, and 6 bases lay between the germline ends. The CDR3 is made up of 11 amino acids. The CDR3 region is CASRENEKLFF. The CDR3 nucleotides are TGTGCCAGCCGGGAAAATGAAAAACTGTTTTTT.

The chain carries TRBV4-3 and TRBJ2-5; unclear D gene. Germline V CDR1 and CDR2: LGHNA, YSLEER. V was shortened by 0 bases and J by 4 bases, with 6 bases between the two germline ends. The CDR3 totals 13 residues. CDR3 DNA: TGCGCCAGCAGCCAAGATCGAAGAGAGACCCAGTACTTC. Translated, it gives CASSQDRRETQYF.

V is TRBV28 and J is TRBJ1-6; D gene ambiguous. Trimming stripped 5 bases from V and 7 bases from J, with 15 bases between. The germline CDR1 and CDR2 sequences are MDHEN and SYDVKM. The CDR3 covers 15 residues. The CDR3 DNA reads TGTGCCAGCAGTCTTGGCCCCTTTGGGAATTCACCCCTCCACTTT. It codes for CASSLGPFGNSPLHF.

The chain is built from TRBV5-1 and TRBJ2-1; D is uncertain. Trimming cost V 0 bases and J 2 bases, with 6 bases left between them. Per the germline V gene, CDR1 is SGHRS and CDR2 is YFSETQ. This CDR3 has 14 residues. CDR3 coding DNA: TGCGCCAGCAGCTTGGCGACACCCTACAATGAGCAGTTCTTC. This sequence encodes CASSLATPYNEQFF.

This chain uses TRBV5-4 with TRBJ2-5, with TRBD1 identical over 7 bases. The CDR3 extends over 16 amino acids. Germline V lookup: CDR1 SGHNT, CDR2 YYREEE (reference sequence). The trim removed 0 bases at V and 5 bases at J, leaving 10 bases unmatched. CDR3 loop: CASSLGGGAGYETQYF. The CDR3 region has the DNA TGTGCCAGCAGCTTGGGAGGGGGCGCCGGTTACGAGACCCAGTACTTC.

The chain uses TRBV7-9 and TRBJ2-1; TRBD2 matches at 10 bases. The germline gives CDR1 SEHNR, CDR2 FQNEAQ (reference sequence). Germline trimming cut 5 bases from V and 3 bases from J; bases unmatched to any gene: 4. The CDR3 totals 15 residues. This CDR3 is CASSPASGGYNEQFF. The CDR3 nucleotides read TGTGCCAGCAGCCCCGCTAGCGGGGGCTACAATGAGCAGTTCTTC. Variable domain in full (rest from reference TRBV7-9 and TRBJ2-1): DTGVSQNPRHKITKRGQNVTFRCDPISEHNRLYWYRQTLGQGPEFLTYFQNEAQLEKSRLLSDRFSAERPKGSFSTLEIQRTEQGDSAMYLCASSPASGGYNEQFFGPGTRLTVL.

V gene TRBV5-1 combines with J gene TRBJ2-4; D is uncertain. Germline-derived CDR1 and CDR2 are SGHRS and YFSETQ. V was pared by 1 base and J by 6 bases, with 20 bases between. This CDR3 comprises 17 residues. This CDR3 is CASSLQPPGSSANIQYF. DNA for the CDR3: TGCGCCAGCAGCTTGCAGCCGCCCGGTAGCTCCGCAAACATTCAGTACTTC.

A few counts support this clone. The chain links TRBV7-8 to TRBJ1-1, with a tentative D call TRBD1 (5 bases). The CDR3 covers 14 residues. In germline, CDR1 is SGHVS, CDR2 FQNEAQ. V was shortened by 1 base and J by 2 bases, with 8 bases between the two germline ends. The CDR3 DNA sequence: TGTGCCAGCAGCTTAGAAGACAGTAACACTGAAGCTTTCTTT. It encodes CASSLEDSNTEAFF.

The chain is built from TRBV5-1 and TRBJ2-7; D remains unclear. The CDR3 contains 13 residues. Trimming took off 4 bases at V and 2 bases at J, with 10 bases between the two ends. Germline CDR1 is SGHRS and CDR2 is YFSETQ. CDR3 sequence (DNA): TGCGCCAGCAGCCTGCTTGGGACCTACGAGCAGTACTTC. Protein sequence: CASSLLGTYEQYF.

V usage is TRBV30 and J usage is TRBJ1-2; no clear D gene. Trimming removed 4 bases from V and 4 bases from J, with 13 bases in between. The V gene's germline CDR1 is GTSNPN and CDR2 SVGIG (reference sequence). The CDR3 spans 13 residues. The chain's CDR3 is CAWMGKAAYGYTF. In DNA, the CDR3 is TGTGCCTGGATGGGTAAGGCAGCCTATGGCTACACCTTC. Combining the CDR3 with reference TRBV30 and TRBJ1-2 gives the whole variable domain SQTIHQWPATLVQPVGSPLSLECTVEGTSNPNLYWYRQAAGRGLQLLFYSVGIGQISSEVPQNLSASRPQDRQFILSSKKLLLSDSGFYLCAWMGKAAYGYTFGSGTRLTVV.

The genes are TRBV6-5 and TRBJ1-1; D may be TRBD1 (6 bases). The CDR3 has 16 amino acids. Germline values: CDR1 MNHEY, CDR2 SVGAGI. V was clipped by 1 base and J by 5 bases, with 17 bases between them. CDR3 sequence reads: CASSYFGGQGNTEAFF. The CDR3 DNA reads TGTGCCAGCAGTTACTTCGGGGGACAAGGAAATACTGAAGCTTTCTTT.

The chain couples TRBV7-8 to TRBJ2-7; D tentatively fits TRBD1 or TRBD2 (5 bases each). CDR3 length: 14 residues. Germline assignment: CDR1 SGHVS and CDR2 FQNEAQ. Trimming removed 3 bases from V and 0 bases from J, with 9 bases in between. CDR3: CASSFRDGSYEQYF. In DNA form, the CDR3 reads TGTGCCAGCAGCTTTAGGGACGGCTCCTACGAGCAGTACTTC.

This clone was seen just once. The rearrangement links TRBV9 to TRBJ2-3; D possibly corresponds to TRBD1 (6 bases). The CDR3 runs 14 residues. Germline values: CDR1 SGDLS, CDR2 YYNGEE. Trimming removed 4 bases at V and 2 bases at J, with 11 bases between. CDR3: CASSPGHNTDTQYF. CDR3 coding DNA: TGTGCCAGCAGCCCGGGACACAACACAGATACGCAGTATTTT.

The chain employs TRBV25-1 and TRBJ1-4; no firm D call. The germline V gene has CDR1 MGHDK and CDR2 SYGVNS. V dropped 6 bases and J dropped 4 bases, with 12 bases sitting between them. CDR3 length equals 14 residues. The DNA for the CDR3 is TGTGCCAGCAGGGCTCAGGTTTATAATGAAAAACTGTTTTTT. Residues: CASRAQVYNEKLFF.

The chain couples TRBV27 to TRBJ2-2; TRBD2 matches at 9 bases. The junction had 5 bases not matched to a gene; V was cut back by 3 bases and J by 6 bases. The CDR3 totals 15 residues. Germline CDR1 is MNHEY and CDR2 is SMNVEV (reference sequence). CDR3 bases: TGTGCCAGCAGTTTTTTGGCGGGAGGGCCCGGGGAGCTGTTTTTT. Translating gives CASSFLAGGPGELFF.

This sequence joins TRBV19 and TRBJ1-1, with D possibly matching TRBD1 (6 bases). Germline CDR1 reads LNHDA; CDR2 reads SQIVND (reference sequence). Trimming stripped 6 bases from V and 4 bases from J, with 12 bases between. The CDR3 contains 13 residues. CDR3 sequence: CASRSQGSTEAFF. For the CDR3, the DNA is TGTGCCAGTAGAAGCCAGGGGAGCACTGAAGCTTTCTTT.

This chain links TRBV11-2 with TRBJ1-1; D gene unclear. Germline CDR1 SGHAT, CDR2 FQNNGV. The V and J ends lost 0 bases and 0 bases respectively, with 5 bases between them. The CDR3 is 14 residues long. The DNA for the CDR3 is TGTGCCAGCAGCTTAGAGGGCGTGAACACTGAAGCTTTCTTT. Translated, it gives CASSLEGVNTEAFF.

The gene calls are TRBV11-3 and TRBJ2-1; D uncertain. The CDR3 spans 13 residues. V dropped 1 base and J dropped 5 bases, with 6 bases sitting between them. Germline lookup yields CDR1 SGHNT and CDR2 YENEEA. CDR3 bases: TGTGCCAGCAGCTTAGTCGCGGACAATGAGCAGTTCTTC. Translated: CASSLVADNEQFF.

The J gene is TRBJ2-5, the V gene TRBV21-1; the D call TRBD2 from the table was never checked on the DNA. TRBV21-1 is termed a pseudogene. The CDR3 totals 17 residues. The CDR3 DNA is TGTGCCAGCAGCAAACTCCCTCTTATACGGTCCCAAGAGACCCAGTACTTC. It encodes CASSKLPLIRSQETQYF.

The CDR3 nucleotides are TGTGCCAGCAGCTTAATCGCGGGAGGAGCCGGTGAGCAGTTCTTC. Translated, it gives CASSLIAGGAGEQFF. The chain is built from TRBV7-3 and TRBJ2-1, with 8 bases identical to TRBD2. CDR1 is SGHTA, CDR2 FQGTGA, per germline. The V segment lost 1 base and the J segment 9 bases; nucleotides outside the gene matches: 8. There are 15 residues in the CDR3. The variable domain in full, completed from reference TRBV7-3 and TRBJ2-1, reads GAGVSQTPSNKVTEKGKYVELRCDPISGHTALYWYRQSLGQGPEFLIYFQGTGAADDSGLPNDRFFAVRPEGSVSTLKIQRTERGDSAVYLCASSLIAGGAGEQFFGPGTRLTVL.

The chain uses TRBV20-1 and TRBJ1-5, with no clear D. CDR1 and CDR2 (germline): DFQATT, SNEGSKA (reference sequence). V lost 3 bases, J lost 5 bases, and 11 bases lay in between. This CDR3 is built from 13 residues. This CDR3 is CSASSSADQPQHF. As DNA, the CDR3 is TGCAGTGCTAGTAGTTCCGCTGATCAGCCCCAGCATTTT.

The chain carries TRBV6-5 and TRBJ1-2; 10 positions agree with TRBD1. CDR3 length equals 14 residues. The J segment lost 8 bases and the V segment lost 4 bases, leaving 7 bases of the junction unmatched. Germline V gene lookup returns CDR1 MNHEY and CDR2 SVGAGI. CDR3 residues: CASSSPGTGVGYTF. The DNA of the CDR3 is TGTGCCAGCAGTTCCCCCGGGACAGGGGTCGGCTACACCTTC.

This chain connects TRBV2 to TRBJ2-3; D may be TRBD2 (6 bases). CDR1 and CDR2 from the germline V gene are SNHLY and FYNNEI. The V end was cut by 8 bases, the J end by 2 bases, with 11 bases between. The CDR3 is 13 amino acids. The CDR3 DNA is TGTGCCAGCGCAGGGAGGTCCACAGATACGCAGTATTTT. Encoded protein: CASAGRSTDTQYF.

The chain carries TRBV7-6 and TRBJ2-2; 13 bases fit TRBD2. The germline gives CDR1 SGHVS, CDR2 FNYEAQ. The V segment lost 4 bases and the J segment 4 bases; nucleotides outside the gene matches: 6. The CDR3 extends over 17 amino acids. Here the CDR3 reads CASSSRTSGRFTGELFF. DNA for the CDR3: TGTGCCAGCAGCTCGAGGACTAGCGGGAGATTCACCGGGGAGCTGTTTTTT.

The genes are TRBV5-1 and TRBJ2-3, with 10 bases fitting TRBD1. The CDR3 contains 16 residues. From germline, CDR1 is SGHRS and CDR2 YFSETQ. The V segment lost 0 bases and the J segment 4 bases; nucleotides outside the gene matches: 5. The CDR3 bases are TGCGCCAGCAGCTTGGCCGTGACAGGGGGCGCAGATACGCAGTATTTT. Protein product: CASSLAVTGGADTQYF.

The chain combines TRBV6-5 with TRBJ1-2; weak D call: TRBD1 (5 bases). The CDR3 consists of 14 residues. Germline CDR1 is MNHEY and CDR2 is SVGAGI. V was trimmed by 0 bases and J by 11 bases, leaving 16 bases between them. In nucleotides, the CDR3 is TGTGCCAGCAGTTACTCGATTTCCGGGGGGGGTTACACCTTC. Its protein product is CASSYSISGGGYTF.

The chain joins TRBV5-1 to TRBJ1-4; the D gene is possibly TRBD1 (5 bases). The germline gives CDR1 SGHRS, CDR2 YFSETQ. CDR3 length: 15 residues. Trimming took 2 bases from V and 3 from J, leaving 11 bases between them. Here the CDR3 DNA reads TGCGCCAGCAGCTTAGAGGGGCCCCCTAATGAAAAACTGTTTTTT. As protein: CASSLEGPPNEKLFF.